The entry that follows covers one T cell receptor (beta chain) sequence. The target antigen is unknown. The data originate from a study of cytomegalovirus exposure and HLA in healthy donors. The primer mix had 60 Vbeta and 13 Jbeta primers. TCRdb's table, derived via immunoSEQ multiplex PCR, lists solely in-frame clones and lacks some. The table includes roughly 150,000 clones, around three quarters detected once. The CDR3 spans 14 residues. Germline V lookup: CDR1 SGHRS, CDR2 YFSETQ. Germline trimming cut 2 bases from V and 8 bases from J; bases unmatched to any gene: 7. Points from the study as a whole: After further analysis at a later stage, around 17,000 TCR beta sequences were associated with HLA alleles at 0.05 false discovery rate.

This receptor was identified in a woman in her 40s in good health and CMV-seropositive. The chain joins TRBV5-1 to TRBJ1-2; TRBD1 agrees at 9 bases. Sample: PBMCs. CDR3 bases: TGCGCCAGCAGCTTCGAAACAGGGGGCCGGGGCTACACCTTC. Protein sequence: CASSFETGGRGYTF.